The clone carrying this T cell receptor beta chain was picked up many times. What it binds is not known. These data belong to a study of read filtering for tumor transcriptome and immune sequencing. The overall study: Patients were 17 male and some 13 female, mean age 65.9 years, range roughly 47 to 85. TCR-mapped reads were about 3.5 to 11 million with IR-seq versus 85 to 1273 with RNA-seq.

The germline CDR1 and CDR2 sequences are SNHLY and FYNNEI. This CDR3 has 16 amino acids. J was trimmed by 4 bases and V by 6 bases; bases with no gene match: 11. Molecular barcoded adaptors covering alpha/delta and beta/gamma chains were used on 400 ng RNA. MiXCR, applied by TCRdb to the reads, yields one record per CDR3 protein. The data show around 40,000 distinct CDR3 sequences, approximately 12% seen once. General study points: The sorted CD138-negative fraction was a mixed bone marrow immune population, not purified T cells. Compared with RNA-seq, IR-seq gave much higher clonotype depth and reliability.

The rearrangement joins TRBV2 to TRBJ1-4; 7 bases align to TRBD1. This clonotype was sampled from a donor at least 40 years old with multiple myeloma. Specimen: a population of CD138-negative cells sorted from bone marrow. The CDR3 DNA sequence: TGTGCCAGCAGAAGGCCAGGGGGAGACCTTAATGAAAAACTGTTTTTT. As protein: CASRRPGGDLNEKLFF.